This T cell receptor beta chain is from a study of blood T cell repertoires in COVID-19. At the level of the study: Samples representing acute and convalescent COVID-19 were sourced from the United States, Italy and Spain.

The CDR3 has 15 amino acids. The V and J ends lost 3 bases and 0 bases respectively, with 10 bases between them. The germline V gene has CDR1 SGHKS and CDR2 YYEKEE (reference sequence). In the source study's methods: For nucleated cells, counts were estimated from reference gene primer amplification. Generated by immunoSEQ multiplex PCR, the TCRdb table keeps only in-frame clones and is missing some. The DNA gave D and trimming, while V, J and clone size come from that table. The sample includes roughly 180,000 clones, around 88% seen only once; the top ten take about 3.6%. The sample taken for sequencing was PBMCs or T cells enriched from blood (not recorded which). The V gene is TRBV5-5, the J gene TRBJ1-5; D unresolved. The TCR was taken from a woman in her forties or fifties in a cohort exposed to, infected with or recovered from COVID-19 (not recorded which). The CDR3, as DNA: TGTGCCAGCAGCTGGGTCGGGGATAGCAATCAGCCCCAGCATTTT. Its protein is CASSWVGDSNQPQHF.